Shown below are 6 T cell receptor beta chains from a single sample sequenced in a study of T cells after yellow fever vaccination. TCRdb redid the calling of the 5' RACE reads with MiXCR, one entry per CDR3 protein. The sample lists about 550,000 distinct CDR3 sequences, under 25% occurring once. The specimen comprised PBMCs, sampled 15 days after the yellow fever booster vaccination. The receptors shown here come from a man younger than 40 who received the YFV17D yellow fever vaccine.

The chain carries TRBV4-1 and TRBJ1-1; 9 nucleotides align to TRBD1. J was trimmed by 9 bases and V by 3 bases; bases with no gene match: 5. The germline V gene encodes CDR1 MGHRA and CDR2 YSYEKL. This CDR3 contains 13 residues. The CDR3 sequence is CASSHGTGRKAFF. The CDR3 nucleotides read TGCGCCAGCAGCCATGGGACAGGGAGAAAAGCTTTCTTT.

The chain employs TRBV12-3 or TRBV12-4 and TRBJ2-7; 10 bases fit TRBD1. J gave up 8 bases and V 2 bases, and 6 bases lay outside the gene matches. The CDR3 has 14 residues. CDR3 residues: CASSLTGQGTQQYF. CDR3 in DNA: TGTGCCAGCAGTTTAACGGGACAGGGGACTCAGCAGTACTTC.

This clonotype was detected many times. The chain carries TRBV2 and TRBJ2-1; TRBD2 aligns across 12 bases. From germline, CDR1 is SNHLY and CDR2 FYNNEI. V lost 4 bases to trimming and J lost 4 bases; unmatched junction nucleotides: 2. The CDR3 has 15 residues. The CDR3 sequence is CASSAGLAGYNEQFF. The CDR3 region has the DNA TGTGCCAGCAGTGCAGGACTAGCGGGATACAATGAGCAGTTCTTC. Drawing the rest from reference TRBV2 and TRBJ2-1, the complete variable domain is EPEVTQTPSHQVTQMGQEVILRCVPISNHLYFYWYRQILGQKVEFLVSFYNNEISEKSEIFDDQFSVERPDGSNFTLKIRSTKLEDSAMYFCASSAGLAGYNEQFFGPGTRLTVL.

The chain links TRBV5-1 to TRBJ2-3, with 7 bases identical to TRBD1. This CDR3 contains 14 residues. The ends lost 7 bases at V and 0 bases at J; junction bases unmatched: 5. CDR1 and CDR2 (germline): SGHRS, YFSETQ. The CDR3 nucleotides read TGCGCCAGCGGGCGGACAGGAAGCACAGATACGCAGTATTTT. It is translated as CASGRTGSTDTQYF. Supplemented by reference TRBV5-1 and TRBJ2-3, the full variable domain reads KAGVTQTPRYLIKTRGQQVTLSCSPISGHRSVSWYQQTPGQGLQFLFEYFSETQRNKGNFPGRFSGRQFSNSRSEMNVSTLELGDSALYLCASGRTGSTDTQYFGPGTRLTVL.

This chain joins TRBV7-2 and TRBJ2-1; 8 positions agree with TRBD1. The V gene's germline CDR1 is SGHTA and CDR2 FQGNSA. After removal of 6 bases from V and 7 bases from J, the junction contained 11 bases not matched to a gene. The CDR3 consists of 15 residues. The CDR3 DNA follows: TGTGCCAGCAGATCACCTCCTACAGGGGGGAATGAGCAGTTCTTC. Amino acid sequence: CASRSPPTGGNEQFF.

This chain uses TRBV6-2 or TRBV6-3 with TRBJ2-5; 7 bases line up with TRBD2. CDR1 and CDR2 (germline): MNHEY, SVGEGT. Losses at the gene ends were 7 bases for V and 1 base for J; bases not matched to a gene: 6. The CDR3 totals 14 residues. Written as DNA, the CDR3 is TGTGCCAGCAAAAGGCGGGGGTCCCAAGAGACCCAGTACTTC. Its protein is CASKRRGSQETQYF.